Each of the 19 T cell receptor beta chains below was sequenced from the same sample in a study of OX40 agonist ivuxolimab in advanced cancers. Clones were read by immunoSEQ multiplex PCR, and TCRdb kept only the in-frame ones, dropping some. The table has around 78,000 clones, about nine tenths seen once. The sequencing used CD4+ or CD8+ T cells sorted from blood, collected in a trial of the OX40 agonist ivuxolimab. All receptors derive from an adult with an advanced solid tumor such as melanoma, head and neck, liver or kidney cancer.

The chain combines TRBV13 with TRBJ2-3; 12 bases map to TRBD2. Germline values: CDR1 PRHDT, CDR2 FYEKMQ (reference sequence). There are 18 residues in the CDR3. Germline trimming cut 2 bases from V and 2 bases from J; bases unmatched to any gene: 8. The CDR3 DNA sequence: TGTGCCAGCAGCTTACTTAAGTCTAGCGGGAGGGCCACAGATACGCAGTATTTT. Translating it yields CASSLLKSSGRATDTQYF.

The chain couples TRBV7-9 to TRBJ2-5, with 9 nucleotides matching TRBD1. With the DNA end fitting TRBJ2-7 better, the J assignment may be wrong. The CDR3 runs 13 residues. CDR1 and CDR2 (germline): SEHNR, FQNEAQ (reference sequence). The CDR3 bases are TGTGCCAGCAGCAGGGGACAGGGTTACGAGCAGTACTTC. Protein sequence: CASSRGQGYEQYF.

CDR3 in amino acids: CASSVGRGYNEQFF. CDR3 nucleotides: TGTGCCAGCAGTGTCGGCAGGGGTTACAATGAGCAGTTCTTC. The chain is built from TRBV6-1 and TRBJ2-1; a possible D gene is TRBD1 (6 bases). The CDR3 is 14 residues long. Between the trimmed V and J ends, which lost 4 bases and 4 bases, there was a span of 11 bases. Germline assignment: CDR1 MNHNS and CDR2 SASEGT.

J is TRBJ2-1 and V is TRBV21-1; the table's TRBD2 call for D was not verified on the DNA. TRBV21-1 is noted as a pseudogene. There are 15 residues in the CDR3. The chain's CDR3 is CASSNGSGRRGEQFF. The DNA of the CDR3 is TGTGCCAGCAGCAATGGGTCGGGGAGAAGAGGTGAGCAGTTCTTC.

In its sample, this clone was seen once. The CDR3 region has the DNA TGTGCCAGCAGTAAGACTAGCGGGGCCTCCTACGAGCAGTACTTC. It is translated as CASSKTSGASYEQYF. The chain is built from TRBV27 and TRBJ2-7, with 11 bases fitting TRBD2. The ends lost 5 bases at V and 0 bases at J; junction bases unmatched: 3. Germline V lookup: CDR1 MNHEY, CDR2 SMNVEV (reference sequence). This CDR3 contains 15 residues.

The chain joins TRBV7-9 to TRBJ2-4; the match to TRBD2 covers 10 bases. The junction had 4 bases not matched to a gene; V was cut back by 3 bases and J by 2 bases. The germline V gene has CDR1 SEHNR and CDR2 FQNEAQ (reference sequence). The CDR3 sequence is 16 residues long. The CDR3 here is CASSFSLAGTKNIQYF. CDR3 nucleotides: TGTGCCAGCAGCTTTTCACTAGCGGGAACCAAAAACATTCAGTACTTC.

The chain employs TRBV27 and TRBJ2-7, with D perhaps matching TRBD1 (5 bases). V was clipped by 5 bases and J by 1 base, with 9 bases between them. Germline V gene sequence: CDR1 MNHEY, CDR2 SMNVEV (reference sequence). CDR3 length: 13 amino acids. CDR3 coding DNA: TGTGCCAGCAGTATAGACAGTTCCTACGAGCAGTACTTC. Protein product: CASSIDSSYEQYF.

Note on this clone: This specimen includes other DNA sequences encoding the same CDR3. V usage is TRBV5-1 and J usage is TRBJ2-3; D gene ambiguous. This CDR3 region has 13 residues. V dropped 3 bases and J dropped 0 bases, with 5 bases sitting between them. From germline, CDR1 is SGHRS and CDR2 YFSETQ. This CDR3 is CASSSSSTDTQYF. CDR3 nucleotide sequence: TGCGCCAGCAGCTCCTCTAGCACAGATACGCAGTATTTT.

The J gene is TRBJ2-3, the V gene TRBV4-1; no clear D gene. Germline V gene lookup returns CDR1 MGHRA and CDR2 YSYEKL. The CDR3 sequence is 15 residues long. Trimming took 0 bases from V and 6 from J, leaving 13 bases between them. The CDR3: CASSQDRAAADTQYF. The CDR3 nucleotides read TGCGCCAGCAGCCAAGATCGGGCGGCCGCGGATACGCAGTATTTT.

The gene calls are TRBV2 and TRBJ1-1; D gene uncertain. The CDR3 sequence is 12 residues long. The V gene lost 8 bases and the J gene lost 4 bases, with 11 bases spanning the gap. Germline loops: CDR1 SNHLY, CDR2 FYNNEI. CDR3 bases: TGTGCCAGCGAAAAGGAGGGCACTGAAGCTTTCTTT. The encoded protein is CASEKEGTEAFF.

This chain links TRBV5-4 with TRBJ2-7; unclear D gene. Trimming left V 0 bases short and J 3 bases short, with 7 bases between. The CDR3 runs to 13 residues. The germline CDR1 and CDR2 sequences are SGHNT and YYREEE (reference sequence). The chain's CDR3 is CASSLAGSYEQYF. The CDR3 DNA reads TGTGCCAGCAGCTTGGCCGGCAGCTACGAGCAGTACTTC.

The gene calls are TRBV9 and TRBJ2-1; D is possibly TRBD2 (6 bases). Germline CDR1 reads SGDLS; CDR2 reads YYNGEE. This CDR3 spans 17 amino acids. Trimming took 4 bases from V and 0 from J, leaving 17 bases between them. CDR3 residues: CASSRFVAESSYNEQFF. CDR3 DNA: TGTGCCAGCAGCCGATTCGTAGCGGAGAGCTCCTACAATGAGCAGTTCTTC.

The chain carries TRBV19 and TRBJ1-5, with D possibly being TRBD1 (6 bases). Germline V gives CDR1 LNHDA, CDR2 SQIVND (reference sequence). The length of the CDR3 is 15 residues. V lost 2 bases to trimming and J lost 2 bases, with 10 bases between them. The CDR3 region is CASSILRGGNQPQHF. CDR3 sequence (DNA): TGTGCCAGTAGTATACTCAGGGGAGGCAATCAGCCCCAGCATTTT.

V is TRBV7-3 and J is TRBJ1-1; TRBD1 aligns across 7 bases. Germline V gene data show CDR1 as SGHTA and CDR2 as FQGTGA. V gave up 4 bases and J gave up 3 bases; unmatched junction bases: 8. CDR3 length equals 15 residues. The CDR3 DNA sequence: TGTGCCAGCAGCTCCAAACAGGGGCGGGACACTGAAGCTTTCTTT. Translated, it gives CASSSKQGRDTEAFF.

The chain uses TRBV29-1 and TRBJ1-2, with D hard to call. The CDR3 spans 11 residues. The V gene lost 2 bases and the J gene lost 4 bases, with 5 bases spanning the gap. Looked up from germline, CDR1 is SQVTM and CDR2 is ANQGSEA. The chain's CDR3 is CSVELSYGYTF. CDR3 nucleotide sequence: TGCAGCGTTGAATTGTCCTATGGCTACACCTTC.

This sequence joins TRBV7-8 and TRBJ2-5; D is possibly TRBD1 or TRBD2 (5 bases each). V was cut by 6 bases and J by 5 bases, with 16 bases left in between. The CDR3 extends over 14 amino acids. Per the germline V gene, CDR1 is SGHVS and CDR2 is FQNEAQ. CDR3: CASSYGQPGETQYF. The CDR3 region has the DNA TGTGCCAGCAGTTACGGACAACCGGGGGAGACCCAGTACTTC.

The V and J genes are TRBV5-4 and TRBJ2-3; 11 bases are a match to TRBD1. Germline CDR1 SGHNT, CDR2 YYREEE (reference sequence). Unmatched junction bases numbered 1, after V lost 4 bases and J lost 3 bases. The CDR3 spans 14 residues. This CDR3 is CASSRDRGTDTQYF. CDR3 DNA sequence: TGTGCCAGCAGCAGGGACAGGGGGACAGATACGCAGTATTTT.

The V call is TRBV28, the J call TRBJ2-7, with TRBD1 as a possible D gene (5 bases). CDR3 size: 14 residues. Deletions cut 5 bases from V and 3 bases from J, with 14 bases between. The germline CDR1 and CDR2 sequences are MDHEN and SYDVKM. In DNA form, the CDR3 reads TGTGCCAGCAGTCCTACCATCCAGGGCTACGAGCAGTACTTC. This translates into CASSPTIQGYEQYF. The full variable domain, completed using reference TRBV28 and TRBJ2-7, is DVKVTQSSRYLVKRTGEKVFLECVQDMDHENMFWYRQDPGLGLRLIYFSYDVKMKEKGDIPEGYSVSREKKERFSLILESASTNQTSMYLCASSPTIQGYEQYFGPGTRLTVT.

The chain couples TRBV18 to TRBJ1-1, with a tentative D call TRBD1 (5 bases). The germline V gene has CDR1 KGHSH and CDR2 LQKENI. Trimming left V 4 bases short and J 0 bases short, with 12 bases between. The CDR3 runs to 15 residues. The CDR3 loop is CASSRETALNTEAFF. CDR3 bases: TGTGCCAGCTCACGGGAGACAGCCTTGAACACTGAAGCTTTCTTT.